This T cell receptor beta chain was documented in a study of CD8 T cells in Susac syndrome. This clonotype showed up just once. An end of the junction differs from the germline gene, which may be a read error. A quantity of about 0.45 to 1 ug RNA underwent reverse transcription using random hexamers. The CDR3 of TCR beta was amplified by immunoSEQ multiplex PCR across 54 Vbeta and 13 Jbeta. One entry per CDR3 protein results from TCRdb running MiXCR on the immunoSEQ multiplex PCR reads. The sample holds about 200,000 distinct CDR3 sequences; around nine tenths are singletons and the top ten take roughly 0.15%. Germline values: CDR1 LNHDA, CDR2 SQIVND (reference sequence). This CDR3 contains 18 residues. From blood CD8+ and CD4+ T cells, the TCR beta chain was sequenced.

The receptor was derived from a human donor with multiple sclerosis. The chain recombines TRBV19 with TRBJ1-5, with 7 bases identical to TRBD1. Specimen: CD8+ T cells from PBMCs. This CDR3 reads CASSLERDSSYSNQPQHF. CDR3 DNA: TGTGCCAGTAGTCTAGAAAGGGACAGCAGTTATAGCAATCAGCCCCAGCATTTT.